The 9 T cell receptor beta chains below all came from one sample that was sequenced in a study of cytomegalovirus exposure and HLA in healthy donors. Vbeta (60) and Jbeta (13) primers were used in the PCR. Libraries were prepared by immunoSEQ multiplex PCR; TCRdb keeps only in-frame clonotypes and omits some of them. This sample carries 110,000 or so clones, around 77% of them seen once, and the ten largest clones take around 5.8%. The sample consisted of PBMCs. All receptors come from a woman in her 30s in good health and CMV-seropositive.

The J gene is TRBJ2-3, the V gene TRBV25-1; 7 nucleotides match TRBD1. The J segment lost 3 bases and the V segment lost 6 bases, leaving 12 bases of the junction unmatched. Germline V gene data show CDR1 as MGHDK and CDR2 as SYGVNS. CDR3 length equals 16 residues. This CDR3 reads CASRPSTGQGTDTQYF. The CDR3 DNA reads as TGTGCCAGCAGACCCTCGACAGGGCAGGGGACAGATACGCAGTATTTT.

The chain has TRBV5-1 and TRBJ2-7; 9 bases are shared with TRBD2. Per germline, CDR1 SGHRS and CDR2 YFSETQ. Trimming removed 3 bases from V and 6 bases from J; junction bases left unmatched: 7. The CDR3 sequence is 14 residues long. CDR3 sequence reads: CASSWGSGRGEQYF. The CDR3, as DNA: TGCGCCAGCAGCTGGGGTAGCGGGAGAGGCGAGCAGTACTTC.

The V gene is TRBV13, the J gene TRBJ2-1, with TRBD2 identical over 9 bases. Germline lookup yields CDR1 PRHDT and CDR2 FYEKMQ (reference sequence). CDR3 length: 15 amino acids. J gave up 2 bases and V 2 bases, and 1 base lay outside the gene matches. DNA of the CDR3: TGTGCCAGCAGCTTACAGCGGGGGGCCTACAATGAGCAGTTCTTC. This sequence encodes CASSLQRGAYNEQFF.

V usage is TRBV6-5 and J usage is TRBJ2-1, with 10 bases that match TRBD2. Trimming removed 4 bases from V and 7 bases from J; junction bases left unmatched: 4. The CDR3 runs 14 residues. CDR1 MNHEY and CDR2 SVGAGI come from the germline V gene. CDR3 sequence: CASSSGLAPNEQFF. CDR3 DNA: TGTGCCAGCAGTTCGGGACTAGCGCCTAATGAGCAGTTCTTC.

The gene calls are TRBV2 and TRBJ2-7, with D maybe TRBD2 (7 bases). CDR3 size: 14 residues. The germline V gene has CDR1 SNHLY and CDR2 FYNNEI. V lost 9 bases to trimming and J lost 3 bases, with 18 bases between them. The CDR3 sequence: CASEGGGHFYEQYF. CDR3 in DNA: TGTGCCAGTGAGGGGGGGGGACATTTCTACGAGCAGTACTTC.

This clone occurred once. The CDR3 nucleotides read TGCGCCAGCAGCTTCAGGGGCGGAGAGACCCAGTACTTC. Encoded protein: CASSFRGGETQYF. This chain links TRBV5-1 with TRBJ2-5, with D possibly TRBD1 on 6 matching bases. Germline V lookup: CDR1 SGHRS, CDR2 YFSETQ. V lost 2 bases and J lost 4, with 9 bases in between. The length of the CDR3 is 13 residues.

This chain uses TRBV29-1 with TRBJ1-1; D gene ambiguous. The CDR3 contains 12 residues. Germline assignment: CDR1 SQVTM and CDR2 ANQGSEA. V was cut by 1 base and J by 6 bases, with 9 bases left in between. CDR3 in DNA: TGCAGCGTTGAAGTCGGCGGTCCTGAAGCTTTCTTT. This sequence encodes CSVEVGGPEAFF.

The gene calls are TRBV7-2 and TRBJ1-2; a weak D match, TRBD1 (6 bases). Germline lookup yields CDR1 SGHTA and CDR2 FQGNSA. This CDR3 is 16 amino acids long. V lost 2 bases, J lost 8 bases, and 21 bases lay in between. CDR3 sequence reads: CASSLYPSTGQWGYTF. The CDR3 region has the DNA TGTGCCAGCAGCTTATACCCTAGTACAGGGCAGTGGGGCTACACCTTC.

To note about this clone: One end of the junction does not line up with germline, which may come from a read error. The chain carries TRBV7-7 and TRBJ2-2, with 7 bases aligning to TRBD2. The CDR3 length is 13 residues. Per germline, CDR1 SSHAT and CDR2 FNYEAQ (reference sequence). The CDR3 nucleotides are TGTGCTAGCAGCTGGGGGGGCACCGGGGAGCTGTTTTTT. This translates into CASSWGGTGELFF.